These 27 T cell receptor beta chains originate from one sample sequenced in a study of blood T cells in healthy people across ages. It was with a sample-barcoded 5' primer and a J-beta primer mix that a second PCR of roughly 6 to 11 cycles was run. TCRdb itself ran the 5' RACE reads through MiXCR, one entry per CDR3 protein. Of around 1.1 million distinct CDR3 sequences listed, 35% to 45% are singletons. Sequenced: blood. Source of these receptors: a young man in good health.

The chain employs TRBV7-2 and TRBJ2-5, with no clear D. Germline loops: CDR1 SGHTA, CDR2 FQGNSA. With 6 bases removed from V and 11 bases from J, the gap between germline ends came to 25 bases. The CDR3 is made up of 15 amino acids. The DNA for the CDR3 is TGTGCCAGCAGACTTTCGGCAAACCTATACAATGAGCAGTACTTC. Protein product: CASRLSANLYNEQYF.

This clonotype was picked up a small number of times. The CDR3 loop reads CASSQGQPNQPQHF. The CDR3 DNA reads TGTGCCAGCAGCCAAGGACAGCCGAATCAGCCCCAGCATTTT. The genes are TRBV4-2 and TRBJ1-5; the D gene is possibly TRBD1 (5 bases). The CDR3 runs to 14 residues. Germline lookup yields CDR1 LGHNA and CDR2 YNFKEQ. The ends were cut back, 1 base at V and 4 bases at J, with 8 bases in the middle.

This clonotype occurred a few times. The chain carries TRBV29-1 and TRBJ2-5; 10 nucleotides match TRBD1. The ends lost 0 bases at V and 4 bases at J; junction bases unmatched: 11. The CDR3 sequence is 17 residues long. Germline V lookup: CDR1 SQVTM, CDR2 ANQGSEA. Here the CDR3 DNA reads TGCAGCGTTGAAGATCTTATAAGACAGGGGGCTCCAGAGACCCAGTACTTC. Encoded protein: CSVEDLIRQGAPETQYF.

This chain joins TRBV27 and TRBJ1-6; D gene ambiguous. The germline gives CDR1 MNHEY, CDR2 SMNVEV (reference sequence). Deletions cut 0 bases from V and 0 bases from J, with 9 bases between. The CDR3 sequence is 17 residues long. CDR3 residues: CASSLSGRSSYNSPLHF. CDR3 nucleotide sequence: TGTGCCAGCAGTTTATCAGGCAGGAGCTCCTATAATTCACCCCTCCACTTT.

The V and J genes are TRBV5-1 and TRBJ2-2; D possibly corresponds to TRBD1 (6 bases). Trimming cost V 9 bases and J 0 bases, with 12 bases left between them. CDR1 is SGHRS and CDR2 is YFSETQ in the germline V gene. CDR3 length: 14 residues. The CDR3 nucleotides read TGCGCCACCGCACAGGGTGCGAACACCGGGGAGCTGTTTTTT. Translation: CATAQGANTGELFF.

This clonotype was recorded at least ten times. The CDR3 is CASSRTGYNEQFF. The CDR3 DNA reads TGTGCCAGCAGTCGAACAGGGTACAATGAGCAGTTCTTC. This rearrangement joins TRBV12-3 or TRBV12-4 to TRBJ2-1; a possible D gene is TRBD1 (6 bases). Trimming shortened V by 5 bases and J by 4 bases, and 9 bases separated the two germline ends. The CDR3 loop spans 13 amino acids.

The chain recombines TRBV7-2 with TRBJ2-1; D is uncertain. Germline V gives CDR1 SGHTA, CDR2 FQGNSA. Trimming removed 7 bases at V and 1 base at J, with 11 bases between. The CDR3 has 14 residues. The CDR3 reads CASTPYGSYNEQFF. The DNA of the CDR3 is TGTGCCAGCACTCCCTACGGGTCCTACAATGAGCAGTTCTTC.

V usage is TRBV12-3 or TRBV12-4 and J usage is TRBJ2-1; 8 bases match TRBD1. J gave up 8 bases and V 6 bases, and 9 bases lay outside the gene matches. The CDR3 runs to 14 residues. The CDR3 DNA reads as TGTGCCAGCAGGGAACAGGGGGTTATCCATGAGCAGTTCTTC. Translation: CASREQGVIHEQFF.

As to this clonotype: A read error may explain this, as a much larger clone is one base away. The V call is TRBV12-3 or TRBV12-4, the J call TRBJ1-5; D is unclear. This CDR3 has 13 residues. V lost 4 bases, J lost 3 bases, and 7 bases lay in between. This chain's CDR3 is CASSSDNNQPQHF. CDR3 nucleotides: TGTGCCAGCAGTTCAGATAACAATCAGCCCCAGCATTTT.

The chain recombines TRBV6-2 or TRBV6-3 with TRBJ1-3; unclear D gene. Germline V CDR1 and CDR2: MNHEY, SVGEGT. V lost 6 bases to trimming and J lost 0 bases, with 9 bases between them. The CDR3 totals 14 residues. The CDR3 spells CASSLEHSGNTIYF. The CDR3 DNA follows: TGTGCCAGCAGCCTGGAGCACTCTGGAAACACCATATATTTT.

DNA of the CDR3: TGTGCCAGCGGGGACACGGCAAACATTCAGTACTTC. Protein: CASGDTANIQYF. The rearrangement joins TRBV18 to TRBJ2-4; possible D gene TRBD1, 6 bases. Trimming took off 8 bases at V and 6 bases at J, with 11 bases between the two ends. CDR1 KGHSH and CDR2 LQKENI come from the germline V gene. CDR3 length equals 12 residues.

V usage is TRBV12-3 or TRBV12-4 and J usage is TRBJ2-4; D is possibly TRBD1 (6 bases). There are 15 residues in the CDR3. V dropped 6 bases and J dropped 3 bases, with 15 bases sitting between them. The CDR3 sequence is CASSDLQGGKNIQYF. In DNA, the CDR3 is TGTGCCAGCAGCGACCTACAGGGTGGCAAAAACATTCAGTACTTC.

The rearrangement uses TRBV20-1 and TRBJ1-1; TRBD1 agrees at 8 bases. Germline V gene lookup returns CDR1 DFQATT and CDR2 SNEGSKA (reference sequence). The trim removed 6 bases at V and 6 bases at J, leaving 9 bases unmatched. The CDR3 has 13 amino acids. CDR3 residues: CSANLDRGAEAFF. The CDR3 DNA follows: TGCAGTGCCAACCTTGACAGGGGCGCTGAAGCTTTCTTT.

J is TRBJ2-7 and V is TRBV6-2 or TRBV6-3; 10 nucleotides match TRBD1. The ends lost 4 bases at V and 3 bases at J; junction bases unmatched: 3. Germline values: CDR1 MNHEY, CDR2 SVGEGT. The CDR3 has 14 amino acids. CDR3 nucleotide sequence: TGTGCCAGCAGTTGTCGGACAGGGGGCTACGAGCAGTACTTC. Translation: CASSCRTGGYEQYF.

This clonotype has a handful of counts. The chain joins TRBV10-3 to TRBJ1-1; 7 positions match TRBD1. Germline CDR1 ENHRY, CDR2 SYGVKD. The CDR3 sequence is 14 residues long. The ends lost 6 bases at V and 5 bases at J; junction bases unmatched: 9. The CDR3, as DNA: TGTGCCATCAGCCTTCGACAGGGTGGTACTGAAGCTTTCTTT. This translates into CAISLRQGGTEAFF.

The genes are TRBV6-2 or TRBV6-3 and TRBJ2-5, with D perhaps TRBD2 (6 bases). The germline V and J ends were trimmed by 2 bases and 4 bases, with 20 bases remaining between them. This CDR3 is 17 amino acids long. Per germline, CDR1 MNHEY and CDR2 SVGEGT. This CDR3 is CASSYSRNVGGLETQYF. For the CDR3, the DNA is TGTGCCAGCAGTTACAGCAGGAACGTCGGGGGATTAGAGACCCAGTACTTC.

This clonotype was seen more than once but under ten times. The CDR3 region is CASSQGLLEGLFF. The CDR3 region has the DNA TGCGCCAGCAGCCAAGGTCTCTTGGAGGGACTGTTTTTT. The chain is built from TRBV4-1 and TRBJ1-4; D uncertain. The CDR3 loop spans 13 amino acids. CDR1 and CDR2 (germline): MGHRA, YSYEKL. With 1 base removed from V and 13 bases from J, the gap between germline ends came to 13 bases.

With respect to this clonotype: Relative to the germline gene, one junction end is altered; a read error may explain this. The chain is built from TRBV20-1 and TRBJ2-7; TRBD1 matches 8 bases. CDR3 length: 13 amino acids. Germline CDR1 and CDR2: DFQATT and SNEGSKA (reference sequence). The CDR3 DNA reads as TGCAGTGCTCCTGACAGGGGACCCTACGGGCAGTACTTC. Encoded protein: CSAPDRGPYGQYF.

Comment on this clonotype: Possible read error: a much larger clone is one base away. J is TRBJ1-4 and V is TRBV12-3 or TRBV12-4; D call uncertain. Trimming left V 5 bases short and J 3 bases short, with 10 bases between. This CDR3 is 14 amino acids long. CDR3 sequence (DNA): TGTGCCAGCAGTGTCCAGTCTCCTAATGAAAAACTGTTTTTT. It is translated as CASSVQSPNEKLFF.

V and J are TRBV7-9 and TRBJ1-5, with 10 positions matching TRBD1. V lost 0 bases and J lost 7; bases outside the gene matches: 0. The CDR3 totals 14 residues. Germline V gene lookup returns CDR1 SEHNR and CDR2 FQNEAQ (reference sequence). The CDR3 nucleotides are TGTGCCAGCAGCTTAGCGACAGGGGGCCAGCCCCAGCATTTT. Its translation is CASSLATGGQPQHF.

CDR3 bases: TGTGCCAGCAGCAGGGGGCCTGGTTACAATGAGCAGTACTTC. This codes for CASSRGPGYNEQYF. V is TRBV6-5 and J is TRBJ2-1; 8 bases are shared with TRBD1. With the DNA end fitting TRBJ2-7 better, the J assignment may be wrong. Germline V gene data show CDR1 as MNHEY and CDR2 as SVGAGI. The CDR3 spans 14 residues.

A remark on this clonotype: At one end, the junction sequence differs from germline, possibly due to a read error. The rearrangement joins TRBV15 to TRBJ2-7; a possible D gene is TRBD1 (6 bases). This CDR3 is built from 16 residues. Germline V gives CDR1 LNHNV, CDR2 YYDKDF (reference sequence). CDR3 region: CATGRDPFWTAYEQYF. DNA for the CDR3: TGTGCCACCGGCAGAGATCCTTTTTGGACAGCCTACGAGCAGTACTTC.

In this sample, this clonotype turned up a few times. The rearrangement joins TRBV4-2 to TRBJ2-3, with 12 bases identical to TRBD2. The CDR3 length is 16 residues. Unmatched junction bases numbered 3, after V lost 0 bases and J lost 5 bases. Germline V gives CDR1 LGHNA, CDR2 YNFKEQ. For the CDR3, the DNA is TGTGCCAGCAGCCAAGAGGGGGGACTAGCGGGAGATACGCAGTATTTT. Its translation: CASSQEGGLAGDTQYF.

CDR3 in amino acids: CSARQGFRNTEAFF. The CDR3 bases are TGCAGTGCCAGGCAGGGTTTTAGGAACACTGAAGCTTTCTTT. The chain joins TRBV20-1 to TRBJ1-1, with a possible D match to TRBD1 (5 bases). Germline CDR1 is DFQATT and CDR2 is SNEGSKA (reference sequence). This CDR3 region has 14 residues. With 6 bases removed from V and 1 base from J, the gap between germline ends came to 15 bases.

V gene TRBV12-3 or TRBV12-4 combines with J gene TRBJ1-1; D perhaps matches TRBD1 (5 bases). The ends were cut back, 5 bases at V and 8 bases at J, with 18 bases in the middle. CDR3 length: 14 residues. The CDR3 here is CASSPQVGSAEAFF. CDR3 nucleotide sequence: TGTGCCAGCAGTCCACAGGTAGGGTCGGCAGAAGCTTTCTTT.

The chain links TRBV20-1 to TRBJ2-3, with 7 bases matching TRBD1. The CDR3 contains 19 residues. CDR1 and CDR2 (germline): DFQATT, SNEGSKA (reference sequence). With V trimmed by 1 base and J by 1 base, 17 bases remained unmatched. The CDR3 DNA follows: TGCAGTGCTAGAGTGGGGACAGAGGGCCTAGAACCTCGCACAGATACGCAGTATTTT. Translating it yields CSARVGTEGLEPRTDTQYF.

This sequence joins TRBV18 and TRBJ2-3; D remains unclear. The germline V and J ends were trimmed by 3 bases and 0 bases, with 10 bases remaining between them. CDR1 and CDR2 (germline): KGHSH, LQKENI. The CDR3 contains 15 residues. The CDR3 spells CASSPTLPSTDTQYF. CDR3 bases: TGTGCCAGCTCACCGACACTTCCTAGCACAGATACGCAGTATTTT.